The 19 T cell receptor beta chains below come from one sample, sequenced in a study of blood T cell repertoires in COVID-19. Using immunoSEQ multiplex PCR, the repertoire was profiled, and TCRdb retains in-frame clones only, with some absent. The sample yields around 75,000 clones, roughly 91% seen once. The sequenced sample consisted of peripheral blood. These receptors were obtained from a human donor in a cohort sampled during active COVID-19.

This clone was observed a handful of times. This chain uses TRBV7-9 with TRBJ2-7, with TRBD2 matching over 11 bases. The CDR3 consists of 14 residues. The germline CDR1 and CDR2 sequences are SEHNR and FQNEAQ (reference sequence). V lost 5 bases and J lost 3; bases outside the gene matches: 3. Here the CDR3 DNA reads TGTGCCAGCAGCCCACTAGCGGGAGTCTACGAGCAGTACTTC. Its translation is CASSPLAGVYEQYF.

The chain recombines TRBV5-1 with TRBJ2-7, with 8 bases matching TRBD1. The CDR3 is 15 residues long. The ends lost 3 bases at V and 5 bases at J; junction bases unmatched: 10. Germline V lookup: CDR1 SGHRS, CDR2 YFSETQ. The CDR3 region is CASSSYLGQGNEQYF. For the CDR3, the DNA is TGCGCCAGCAGCTCTTACCTTGGACAGGGAAACGAGCAGTACTTC. The full variable domain, in which reference TRBV5-1 and TRBJ2-7 provide the parts outside the CDR3, is KAGVTQTPRYLIKTRGQQVTLSCSPISGHRSVSWYQQTPGQGLQFLFEYFSETQRNKGNFPGRFSGRQFSNSRSEMNVSTLELGDSALYLCASSSYLGQGNEQYFGPGTRLTVT.

The rearrangement links TRBV6-1 to TRBJ1-6; maybe TRBD1 (6 bases). There are 16 residues in the CDR3. Trimming removed 4 bases at V and 10 bases at J, with 20 bases between. The V gene's germline CDR1 is MNHNS and CDR2 SASEGT. The DNA of the CDR3 is TGTGCCAGCAGTGGAAGGACAGCACCGAGGTCGTCACCCCTCCACTTT. It specifies CASSGRTAPRSSPLHF.

This clone came up once. The chain recombines TRBV19 with TRBJ2-6, with a tentative D call TRBD2 (5 bases). V lost 7 bases and J 0 bases, leaving 16 bases between the germline ends. CDR3 length: 17 residues. CDR1 LNHDA and CDR2 SQIVND come from the germline V gene (reference sequence). CDR3 sequence reads: CASTPTGLSSGANVLTF. CDR3 bases: TGTGCCAGTACCCCAACGGGGTTAAGCTCTGGGGCCAACGTCCTGACTTTC.

The rearrangement uses TRBV19 and TRBJ2-1; 7 nucleotides agree with TRBD1. The V segment lost 10 bases and the J segment 6 bases; nucleotides outside the gene matches: 9. From germline, CDR1 is LNHDA and CDR2 SQIVND (reference sequence). This CDR3 is 13 amino acids long. The CDR3, as DNA: TGTGCCACCACGACAGGGTTCGGCAATGAGCAGTTCTTC. Its protein product is CATTTGFGNEQFF.

This chain links TRBV4-1 with TRBJ1-5, with 11 bases lining up with TRBD1. The CDR3 has 17 residues. V lost 0 bases to trimming and J lost 6 bases; unmatched junction nucleotides: 7. Germline V gene lookup returns CDR1 MGHRA and CDR2 YSYEKL. The CDR3 DNA reads TGCGCCAGCAGCCAAGAAACCGGACAGGGGGCAGGTCAGCCCCAGCATTTT. Translated, it gives CASSQETGQGAGQPQHF.

The chain employs TRBV7-9 and TRBJ1-1; perhaps TRBD1 as D (6 bases). Trimming shortened V by 5 bases and J by 0 bases, and 19 bases separated the two germline ends. Per the germline V gene, CDR1 is SEHNR and CDR2 is FQNEAQ (reference sequence). The CDR3 extends over 17 amino acids. The DNA for the CDR3 is TGTGCCAGCAGCCGTGGACAGCTGCCTAATTTGAACACTGAAGCTTTCTTT. It yields the protein CASSRGQLPNLNTEAFF.

This chain connects TRBV2 to TRBJ2-7, with D hard to call. The CDR3 is 14 residues long. The V end was cut by 3 bases, the J end by 0 bases, with 9 bases between. In germline, CDR1 is SNHLY, CDR2 FYNNEI. The CDR3 reads CASSEVGVSYEQYF. Written as DNA, the CDR3 is TGTGCCAGCAGTGAGGTAGGAGTCTCCTACGAGCAGTACTTC.

This chain uses TRBV29-1 with TRBJ2-1, with 8 positions matching TRBD1. V dropped 4 bases and J dropped 0; count of bases not matched to a gene: 8. The germline V gene encodes CDR1 SQVTM and CDR2 ANQGSEA. The CDR3 loop spans 16 amino acids. The CDR3 DNA reads as TGCAGCGTTGCCGGACAGGGAAGGGGCTCCTACAATGAGCAGTTCTTC. Translated: CSVAGQGRGSYNEQFF.

The chain couples TRBV12-5 to TRBJ1-1; TRBD1 agrees at 8 bases. Unmatched junction bases numbered 1, after V lost 0 bases and J lost 4 bases. Germline V gene data show CDR1 as LGHNT and CDR2 as FRNRAP. This CDR3 has 14 amino acids. CDR3: CASGLVTGGTEAFF. The CDR3, as DNA: TGTGCTAGTGGTTTGGTAACAGGGGGCACTGAAGCTTTCTTT.

V is TRBV10-3 and J is TRBJ2-3; D ambiguous. CDR1 is ENHRY and CDR2 is SYGVKD in the germline V gene. This CDR3 is built from 12 residues. Trimming left V 3 bases short and J 8 bases short, with 9 bases between. CDR3: CAISELGSTQYF. The DNA for the CDR3 is TGTGCCATCAGTGAATTGGGCTCTACGCAGTATTTT.

The V and J genes are TRBV4-3 and TRBJ1-1; TRBD1 agrees at 8 bases. Unmatched junction bases numbered 2, after V lost 2 bases and J lost 3 bases. The CDR3 runs to 14 residues. Germline CDR1 is LGHNA and CDR2 is YSLEER. In DNA form, the CDR3 reads TGCGCCAGCAGCCAAAGACAGGGGTACACTGAAGCTTTCTTT. Its translation: CASSQRQGYTEAFF.

The chain uses TRBV24-1 and TRBJ2-7, with D uncertain. Germline-derived CDR1 and CDR2 are KGHDR and SFDVKD. The CDR3 is made up of 12 amino acids. The V gene lost 3 bases and the J gene lost 7 bases, with 9 bases spanning the gap. The CDR3 reads CATSDMRGEQYF. CDR3 bases: TGTGCCACCAGTGATATGAGAGGTGAGCAGTACTTC.

The chain is built from TRBV6-5 and TRBJ1-5; no clear D gene. Germline CDR1 reads MNHEY; CDR2 reads SVGAGI. This CDR3 is built from 11 residues. V was shortened by 6 bases and J by 6 bases, with 6 bases between the two germline ends. The CDR3 spells CASRSGQPQHF. DNA for the CDR3: TGTGCCAGCAGGAGCGGTCAGCCCCAGCATTTT.

The CDR3 DNA is TGTGCCACCAGTGATTTCGGGCAGGGGGATGCGACCCAGTACTTC. Its protein is CATSDFGQGDATQYF. The chain is built from TRBV24-1 and TRBJ2-5; 7 bases are a match to TRBD1. The germline V gene encodes CDR1 KGHDR and CDR2 SFDVKD. CDR3 length equals 15 residues. The J segment lost 7 bases and the V segment lost 1 base, leaving 8 bases of the junction unmatched.

The chain is built from TRBV5-1 and TRBJ2-7, with 12 bases fitting TRBD1. Germline loops: CDR1 SGHRS, CDR2 YFSETQ. Trimming cost V 4 bases and J 5 bases; bases outside gene matches: 7. This CDR3 comprises 15 residues. The CDR3 loop is CASSQPGTGGHEQYF. CDR3 bases: TGCGCCAGCAGCCAGCCCGGGACAGGGGGCCACGAGCAGTACTTC.

The chain combines TRBV9 with TRBJ2-2; 11 bases fit TRBD2. There are 15 residues in the CDR3. V lost 4 bases to trimming and J lost 5 bases; unmatched junction nucleotides: 4. Germline-derived CDR1 and CDR2 are SGDLS and YYNGEE. The CDR3 loop reads CASSLLAGATGELFF. DNA of the CDR3: TGTGCCAGCAGCTTACTAGCGGGAGCAACCGGGGAGCTGTTTTTT.

The chain uses TRBV28 and TRBJ2-2; 10 bases align to TRBD2. CDR3 length equals 14 residues. CDR1 is MDHEN, CDR2 SYDVKM, per germline. The J segment lost 4 bases and the V segment lost 8 bases, leaving 4 bases of the junction unmatched. CDR3 nucleotides: TGTGCCAGCCGACCTAGCGGGAGCACCGGGGAGCTGTTTTTT. Translating it yields CASRPSGSTGELFF.

The J gene is TRBJ2-7, the V gene TRBV15; 12 positions match TRBD1. The germline V gene encodes CDR1 LNHNV and CDR2 YYDKDF (reference sequence). This CDR3 is built from 14 residues. V was clipped by 5 bases and J by 7 bases; unmatched bases: 6. The DNA of the CDR3 is TGTGCCACCAGCGGGGACAGGGGGCGTTGGGAGCAGTACTTC. This sequence encodes CATSGDRGRWEQYF.